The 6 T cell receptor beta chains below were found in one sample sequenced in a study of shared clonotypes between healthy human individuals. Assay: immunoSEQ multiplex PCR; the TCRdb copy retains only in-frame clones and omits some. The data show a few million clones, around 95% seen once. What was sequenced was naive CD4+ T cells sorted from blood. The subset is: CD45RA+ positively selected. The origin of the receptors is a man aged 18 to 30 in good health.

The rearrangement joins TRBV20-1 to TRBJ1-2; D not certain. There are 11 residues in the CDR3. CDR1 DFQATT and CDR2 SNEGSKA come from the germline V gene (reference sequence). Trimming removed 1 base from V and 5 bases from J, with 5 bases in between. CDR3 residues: CSARVRYGYTF. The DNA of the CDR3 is TGCAGTGCTAGAGTTAGGTATGGCTACACCTTC.

CDR3 in DNA: TGTGCCAGCAAGGGACAGGGGAGTACCTATGGCTACACCTTC. It encodes CASKGQGSTYGYTF. J is TRBJ1-2 and V is TRBV27, with 10 bases lining up with TRBD1. This CDR3 spans 14 amino acids. V lost 7 bases and J lost 4; bases outside the gene matches: 6. Germline V CDR1 and CDR2: MNHEY, SMNVEV (reference sequence).

In DNA form, the CDR3 reads TGTGCCAGCAGTCGATTCCGGGCCCCATCCCTCTACGAGCAGTACTTC. Translated, it gives CASSRFRAPSLYEQYF. The chain carries TRBV7-8 and TRBJ2-7; D gene uncertain. V was cut by 6 bases and J by 3 bases, with 21 bases left in between. The germline V gene encodes CDR1 SGHVS and CDR2 FQNEAQ. The CDR3 has 16 residues.

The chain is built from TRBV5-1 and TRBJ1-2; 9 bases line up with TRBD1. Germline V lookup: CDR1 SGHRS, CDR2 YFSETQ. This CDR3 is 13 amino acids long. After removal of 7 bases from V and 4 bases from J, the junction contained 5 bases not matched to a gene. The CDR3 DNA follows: TGCGCCAGCCGGACAGGGGAAGGCTATGGCTACACCTTC. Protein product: CASRTGEGYGYTF.

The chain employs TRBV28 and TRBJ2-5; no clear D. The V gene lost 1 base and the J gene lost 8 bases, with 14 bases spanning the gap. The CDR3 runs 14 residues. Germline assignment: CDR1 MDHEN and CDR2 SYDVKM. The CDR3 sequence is CASSLYHPTGTQYF. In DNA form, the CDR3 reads TGTGCCAGCAGTTTATACCACCCCACTGGAACCCAGTACTTC.

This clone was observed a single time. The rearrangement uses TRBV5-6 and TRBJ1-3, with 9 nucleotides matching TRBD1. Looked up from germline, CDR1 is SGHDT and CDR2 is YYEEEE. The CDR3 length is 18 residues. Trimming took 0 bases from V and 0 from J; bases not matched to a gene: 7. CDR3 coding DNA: TGTGCCAGCAGCTTGGGGACAGGGGCCGCGAGCTCTGGAAACACCATATATTTT. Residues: CASSLGTGAASSGNTIYF.